These T cell receptor beta chains were read from a single sample in a study of cytomegalovirus exposure and HLA in healthy donors. Some clones are missing from TCRdb's copy, which holds only in-frame ones; the method was immunoSEQ multiplex PCR. Altogether approximately 200,000 clones are present, around nine tenths being singletons, with the ten largest covering roughly 3%. The sample consisted of PBMCs. All receptors derive from a young woman in good health and CMV-seronegative. CDR3s include the opening cysteine and the closing phenylalanine or tryptophan. D genes are given only for firm matches. Rows may omit the clone size; those that give it use once, few, many or a size class.

clone size: NA; D gene: NA; J gene: TRBJ2-4; V gene: TRBV27; CDR3 protein: CASSPINRQVGLAKNIQYF; CDR3 DNA: TGTGCCAGCAGTCCAATCAACCGACAGGTTGGACTAGCCAAAAACATTCAGTACTTC
clone size: NA; D gene: NA; J gene: TRBJ2-1; V gene: TRBV15; CDR3 protein: CATSREDGAYNEQFF; CDR3 DNA: TGTGCCACCAGCAGAGAAGATGGAGCCTACAATGAGCAGTTCTTC
clone size: NA; D gene: TRBD2; J gene: TRBJ2-7; V gene: TRBV7-9; CDR3 protein: CASSLDLLAGSSHEQYF; CDR3 DNA: TGTGCCAGCAGCTTAGACCTACTAGCGGGATCGTCTCACGAGCAGTACTTC
clone size: once; D gene: TRBD1; J gene: TRBJ1-1; V gene: TRBV10-3; CDR3 protein: CAIRGTGHDTEAFF; CDR3 DNA: TGTGCCATCAGGGGGACAGGGCATGACACTGAAGCTTTCTTT
clone size: NA; D gene: NA; J gene: TRBJ2-3; V gene: TRBV9; CDR3 protein: CASSRGSDTQYF; CDR3 DNA: TGTGCCAGCAGCAGAGGGTCAGATACGCAGTATTTT
clone size: NA; D gene: TRBD2; J gene: TRBJ2-7; V gene: TRBV5-5; CDR3 protein: CASSTGLAADASYEQYF; CDR3 DNA: TGTGCCAGCAGCACGGGACTAGCGGCCGACGCCTCCTACGAGCAGTACTTC
clone size: NA; D gene: NA; J gene: TRBJ2-3; V gene: TRBV7-2; CDR3 protein: CASSSRGQSTDTQYF; CDR3 DNA: TGTGCCAGCAGCTCGCGGGGACAGAGCACAGATACGCAGTATTTT
clone size: NA; D gene: NA; J gene: TRBJ2-7; V gene: TRBV2; CDR3 protein: CASSEQGGTYEQYF; CDR3 DNA: TGTGCCAGCAGTGAACAGGGGGGAACCTACGAGCAGTACTTC
clone size: few; D gene: NA; J gene: TRBJ1-2; V gene: TRBV2; CDR3 protein: CASAGGRIFNYGYTF; CDR3 DNA: TGTGCCAGCGCGGGGGGGCGGATCTTTAACTATGGCTACACCTTC
clone size: NA; D gene: NA; J gene: TRBJ1-5; V gene: TRBV28; CDR3 protein: CASSAPNQPQHF; CDR3 DNA: TGTGCCAGCAGTGCGCCAAATCAGCCCCAGCATTTT
clone size: NA; D gene: TRBD2; J gene: TRBJ2-7; V gene: TRBV2; CDR3 protein: CASNRAGGSYEQYF; CDR3 DNA: TGTGCCAGCAATCGAGCGGGAGGGTCCTACGAGCAGTACTTC
clone size: few; D gene: NA; J gene: TRBJ2-2; V gene: TRBV19; CDR3 protein: CASTGPNTGELFF; CDR3 DNA: TGTGCCAGTACAGGGCCCAACACCGGGGAGCTGTTTTTT
clone size: NA; D gene: TRBD2; J gene: TRBJ2-3; V gene: TRBV5-1; CDR3 protein: CASSLGLAGATDTQYF; CDR3 DNA: TGCGCCAGCAGCTTGGGACTAGCGGGAGCCACAGATACGCAGTATTTT
clone size: NA; D gene: NA; J gene: TRBJ1-1; V gene: TRBV6-1; CDR3 protein: CASRRRELAFF; CDR3 DNA: TGTGCCAGCAGAAGGAGGGAATTGGCTTTCTTT
clone size: NA; D gene: TRBD1; J gene: TRBJ1-2; V gene: TRBV30; CDR3 protein: CASYRGASYGYTF; CDR3 DNA: TGTGCCTCCTACAGGGGGGCGAGCTATGGCTACACCTTC
clone size: NA; D gene: TRBD2; J gene: TRBJ2-2; V gene: TRBV28; CDR3 protein: CASNGGSTGELFF; CDR3 DNA: TGTGCCAGCAACGGGGGGTCCACCGGGGAGCTGTTTTTT
clone size: once; D gene: TRBD2; J gene: TRBJ2-3; V gene: TRBV2; CDR3 protein: CARGTSGSTDTQYF; CDR3 DNA: TGTGCCAGGGGGACTAGCGGATCCACAGATACGCAGTATTTT
clone size: once; D gene: TRBD1; J gene: TRBJ1-1; V gene: TRBV7-9; CDR3 protein: CASSILQGAGMNTEAFF; CDR3 DNA: TGTGCCAGCAGCATCCTACAGGGGGCAGGGATGAACACTGAAGCTTTCTTT
clone size: NA; D gene: NA; J gene: TRBJ1-1; V gene: TRBV6-1; CDR3 protein: CASSPRGGIEAFF; CDR3 DNA: TGTGCCAGCAGTCCAAGGGGAGGCATTGAAGCTTTCTTT
clone size: few; D gene: NA; J gene: TRBJ1-1; V gene: TRBV28; CDR3 protein: CASKLGGARTEAFF; CDR3 DNA: TGTGCCAGCAAACTAGGGGGGGCGCGGACTGAAGCTTTCTTT
clone size: once; D gene: TRBD1; J gene: TRBJ2-7; V gene: TRBV11-2; CDR3 protein: CASSDGDSLFYEQYF; CDR3 DNA: TGTGCCAGCAGCGACGGGGACAGCCTCTTCTACGAGCAGTACTTC
clone size: NA; D gene: TRBD1; J gene: TRBJ2-7; V gene: TRBV5-3; CDR3 protein: CARSSSPGQVEEQYF; CDR3 DNA: TGTGCCAGAAGTTCCTCACCGGGACAGGTCGAGGAGCAGTACTTC
clone size: NA; D gene: TRBD1; J gene: TRBJ2-1; V gene: TRBV5-1; CDR3 protein: CASSLGGPDRGFYNEQFF; CDR3 DNA: TGCGCCAGCAGCTTGGGAGGTCCGGACAGGGGGTTCTACAATGAGCAGTTCTTC
clone size: NA; D gene: TRBD2; J gene: TRBJ2-1; V gene: TRBV2; CDR3 protein: CASSPSGPGNEQFF; CDR3 DNA: TGTGCCAGCAGTCCTAGCGGCCCCGGGAATGAGCAGTTCTTC
clone size: NA; D gene: NA; J gene: TRBJ2-7; V gene: TRBV27; CDR3 protein: CASSLSGRGEQYF; CDR3 DNA: TGTGCCAGCAGTTTATCAGGCAGGGGCGAGCAGTACTTC
clone size: NA; D gene: NA; J gene: TRBJ1-2; V gene: TRBV5-4; CDR3 protein: CASSLARQGSYGYTF; CDR3 DNA: TGTGCCAGCAGCTTGGCCCGCCAGGGAAGCTATGGCTACACCTTC
clone size: NA; D gene: NA; J gene: TRBJ2-7; V gene: TRBV6-5; CDR3 protein: CASSYAGHYEQYF; CDR3 DNA: TGTGCCAGCAGTTACGCGGGGCACTACGAGCAGTACTTC
clone size: NA; D gene: NA; J gene: TRBJ2-3; V gene: TRBV5-1; CDR3 protein: CASSLPETNTDTQYF; CDR3 DNA: TGCGCCAGCAGCTTGCCGGAGACCAACACAGATACGCAGTATTTT
clone size: NA; D gene: TRBD1; J gene: TRBJ2-7; V gene: TRBV6-5; CDR3 protein: CASSNRQGEAEQYF; CDR3 DNA: TGTGCCAGCAGTAATCGACAGGGTGAAGCCGAGCAGTACTTC
clone size: NA; D gene: NA; J gene: TRBJ2-7; V gene: TRBV5-1; CDR3 protein: CASSLERQIGPYEQYF; CDR3 DNA: TGCGCCAGCAGCTTGGAAAGACAGATCGGACCCTACGAGCAGTACTTC
clone size: NA; D gene: TRBD2; J gene: TRBJ2-2; V gene: TRBV28; CDR3 protein: CASIHQIESGRDTGELFF; CDR3 DNA: TGTGCCAGCATCCACCAAATAGAAAGCGGGAGAGACACCGGGGAGCTGTTTTTT
clone size: NA; D gene: NA; J gene: TRBJ2-2; V gene: TRBV29-1; CDR3 protein: CSVDSEGTGELFF; CDR3 DNA: TGCAGCGTTGATTCGGAGGGCACCGGGGAGCTGTTTTTT
clone size: NA; D gene: NA; J gene: TRBJ1-5; V gene: TRBV7-4; CDR3 protein: CASSLYLNQPQHF; CDR3 DNA: TGTGCCAGCAGCCTCTACTTGAATCAGCCCCAGCATTTT
clone size: NA; D gene: TRBD2; J gene: TRBJ2-5; V gene: TRBV27; CDR3 protein: CASRPKGLAGLNREETQYF; CDR3 DNA: TGTGCCAGCAGACCTAAAGGACTAGCGGGCCTGAACCGCGAAGAGACCCAGTACTTC
clone size: NA; D gene: TRBD2; J gene: TRBJ2-5; V gene: TRBV5-1; CDR3 protein: CASKAGGPWETQYF; CDR3 DNA: TGCGCCAGCAAAGCGGGAGGGCCGTGGGAGACCCAGTACTTC
clone size: NA; D gene: NA; J gene: TRBJ2-3; V gene: TRBV4-1; CDR3 protein: CASSETSTDTQYF; CDR3 DNA: TGCGCCAGCAGCGAGACAAGCACAGATACGCAGTATTTT
clone size: NA; D gene: NA; J gene: TRBJ1-2; V gene: TRBV5-1; CDR3 protein: CASSIFAGAEYGYTF; CDR3 DNA: TGCGCCAGCAGCATCTTCGCCGGAGCGGAATATGGCTACACCTTC
clone size: NA; D gene: NA; J gene: TRBJ1-3; V gene: TRBV30; CDR3 protein: CAWIRGNTIYF; CDR3 DNA: TGTGCCTGGATAAGGGGTAACACCATATATTTT
clone size: NA; D gene: NA; J gene: TRBJ1-1; V gene: TRBV2; CDR3 protein: CASSSREGMNTEAFF; CDR3 DNA: TGTGCCAGCAGTTCGAGGGAGGGAATGAACACTGAAGCTTTCTTT
clone size: NA; D gene: TRBD1; J gene: TRBJ1-5; V gene: TRBV7-9; CDR3 protein: CASITRTGGEGNQPQHF; CDR3 DNA: TGTGCCAGCATCACCAGGACAGGGGGCGAGGGAAATCAGCCCCAGCATTTT
clone size: few; D gene: TRBD1; J gene: TRBJ1-1; V gene: TRBV19; CDR3 protein: CASSMTGWHTEAFF; CDR3 DNA: TGTGCCAGTAGTATGACAGGGTGGCACACTGAAGCTTTCTTT
clone size: NA; D gene: TRBD2; J gene: TRBJ2-1; V gene: TRBV9; CDR3 protein: CASSPFPSAGENYNEQFF; CDR3 DNA: TGTGCCAGCAGCCCCTTCCCCTCCGCGGGAGAAAACTACAATGAGCAGTTCTTC
clone size: NA; D gene: NA; J gene: TRBJ2-1; V gene: TRBV6-1; CDR3 protein: CASSEGVRGLQFF; CDR3 DNA: TGTGCCAGCAGTGAAGGGGTCCGGGGGTTGCAGTTCTTC
clone size: NA; D gene: NA; J gene: TRBJ2-3; V gene: TRBV7-9; CDR3 protein: CASSPISVDTQYF; CDR3 DNA: TGTGCCAGCAGTCCCATTTCGGTGGATACGCAGTATTTT
clone size: once; D gene: TRBD2; J gene: TRBJ2-2; V gene: TRBV2; CDR3 protein: CASSLGLAGDTGELFF; CDR3 DNA: TGTGCCAGCAGTTTGGGACTAGCGGGAGACACCGGGGAGCTGTTTTTT
clone size: NA; D gene: TRBD1; J gene: TRBJ2-2; V gene: TRBV5-1; CDR3 protein: CASSSQRDSPTGELFF; CDR3 DNA: TGCGCCAGCAGCTCCCAACGGGACAGCCCCACCGGGGAGCTGTTTTTT
clone size: NA; D gene: NA; J gene: TRBJ1-2; V gene: TRBV28; CDR3 protein: CASSPLRGLHGYTF; CDR3 DNA: TGTGCCAGCAGTCCACTCCGGGGACTCCATGGCTACACCTTC
clone size: NA; D gene: TRBD1; J gene: TRBJ1-1; V gene: TRBV25-1; CDR3 protein: CASSEFTTGGMNTEAFF; CDR3 DNA: TGTGCCAGCAGTGAATTTACGACAGGGGGAATGAACACTGAAGCTTTCTTT
clone size: NA; D gene: NA; J gene: TRBJ2-5; V gene: TRBV5-1; CDR3 protein: CASRRRGSQETQYF; CDR3 DNA: TGCGCCAGCAGGCGAAGGGGGAGCCAAGAGACCCAGTACTTC
clone size: NA; D gene: TRBD2; J gene: TRBJ2-3; V gene: TRBV11-2; CDR3 protein: CASSPRTSGNTDTQYF; CDR3 DNA: TGTGCCAGCAGCCCCCGGACTAGCGGTAACACAGATACGCAGTATTTT
clone size: NA; D gene: TRBD2; J gene: TRBJ2-7; V gene: TRBV5-1; CDR3 protein: CASSAIASGSIYF; CDR3 DNA: TGCGCCAGCAGCGCCATTGCAAGCGGGAGCATATACTTC
clone size: NA; D gene: TRBD1; J gene: TRBJ1-2; V gene: TRBV6-1; CDR3 protein: CASSPLSTGGGGYTF; CDR3 DNA: TGTGCCAGCAGTCCCCTGTCGACAGGGGGAGGTGGCTACACCTTC
clone size: NA; D gene: NA; J gene: TRBJ1-3; V gene: TRBV7-6; CDR3 protein: CASSWTDSGNTIYF; CDR3 DNA: TGTGCCAGCAGCTGGACAGACTCCGGAAACACCATATATTTT
clone size: once; D gene: TRBD2; J gene: TRBJ2-2; V gene: TRBV19; CDR3 protein: CASSIRMSKREGTGELFF; CDR3 DNA: TGTGCCAGTAGTATAAGAATGTCAAAGCGGGAGGGCACCGGGGAGCTGTTTTTT
clone size: once; D gene: TRBD2; J gene: TRBJ2-7; V gene: TRBV7-9; CDR3 protein: CASSPSGRARVEQYF; CDR3 DNA: TGTGCCAGCAGCCCTAGCGGGAGGGCCCGGGTCGAGCAGTACTTC
clone size: NA; D gene: NA; J gene: TRBJ1-1; V gene: TRBV4-1; CDR3 protein: CASSQGGAGGGTEAFF; CDR3 DNA: TGCGCCAGCAGCCAAGGAGGAGCCGGGGGTGGCACTGAAGCTTTCTTT
clone size: once; D gene: TRBD1; J gene: TRBJ2-1; V gene: TRBV5-1; CDR3 protein: CASSLGQGAGNEQFF; CDR3 DNA: TGCGCCAGCAGCTTGGGACAGGGGGCGGGAAATGAGCAGTTCTTC
clone size: NA; D gene: NA; J gene: TRBJ1-1; V gene: TRBV4-3; CDR3 protein: CASSLTQQETEAFF; CDR3 DNA: TGCGCCAGCAGCCTAACCCAACAGGAAACTGAAGCTTTCTTT
clone size: NA; D gene: TRBD2; J gene: TRBJ2-1; V gene: TRBV5-1; CDR3 protein: CASSPGLAGNEQFF; CDR3 DNA: TGCGCCAGCAGCCCGGGACTAGCTGGCAATGAGCAGTTCTTC
clone size: NA; D gene: NA; J gene: TRBJ2-5; V gene: TRBV5-1; CDR3 protein: CASSLTAGYQETQYF; CDR3 DNA: TGCGCCAGCAGCTTAACGGCGGGCTACCAAGAGACCCAGTACTTC